The 24 T cell receptor beta chains presented below share a single source sample, sequenced in a study of shared clonotypes between healthy human individuals (dated by TCRdb to 2018 to 2021). Receptor libraries were prepared by the immunoSEQ multiplex PCR assay. TCRdb took over this immuneACCESS table, retaining in-frame rearrangements with V and J assigned. Such tables are incomplete; in checked studies, under half of the missing clones stem from an unresolved V gene, and the remainder is unexplained. The sample has millions of clones on record, over 90% of them singletons. The ten largest clones capture 0.39% of the sample. The sequencing sample was made of naive CD4+ T cells from PBMCs. The cell subset or site label on this specimen signifies: CD45RA+ positively selected. The receptors shown here come from a man aged 18 to 35 in good health. Some clones in this sample may be carry-over from other donors' samples.

The rearrangement joins TRBV7-2 to TRBJ2-2; no firm D call. Germline V gene lookup returns CDR1 SGHTA and CDR2 FQGNSA. Trimming took 2 bases from V and 4 from J, leaving 11 bases between them. The CDR3 length is 15 residues. The CDR3 nucleotides are TGTGCCAGCAGCTTACAGTTGGGGTCCACCGGGGAGCTGTTTTTT. Amino acid sequence: CASSLQLGSTGELFF.

The rearrangement joins TRBV9 to TRBJ1-3; TRBD1 matches at 7 bases. The CDR3 has 15 residues. In germline, CDR1 is SGDLS, CDR2 YYNGEE. V was pared by 4 bases and J by 2 bases, with 6 bases of the junction left unmatched. The CDR3 protein is CASSPRDSAGNTIYF. In nucleotides, the CDR3 is TGTGCCAGCAGCCCGAGGGACAGCGCTGGAAACACCATATATTTT.

The rearrangement uses TRBV19 and TRBJ2-2; TRBD2 matches at 9 bases. Unmatched junction bases numbered 8, after V lost 3 bases and J lost 6 bases. The CDR3 has 16 residues. The V gene's germline CDR1 is LNHDA and CDR2 SQIVND (reference sequence). The CDR3 DNA reads as TGTGCCAGTAGTATGAGCGGGGGGCTTCAGGCCGGGGAGCTGTTTTTT. It yields the protein CASSMSGGLQAGELFF.

V gene TRBV2 combines with J gene TRBJ2-5, with D perhaps matching TRBD2 (6 bases). V was clipped by 3 bases and J by 5 bases, with 10 bases between them. CDR1 is SNHLY, CDR2 FYNNEI, per germline. The CDR3 is 13 amino acids. CDR3 DNA: TGTGCCAGCAGTGATGGGGGGTGGGAGACCCAGTACTTC. This encodes CASSDGGWETQYF.

This chain uses TRBV6-1 with TRBJ2-1, with 9 bases matching TRBD1. The V segment lost 2 bases and the J segment 9 bases; nucleotides outside the gene matches: 5. Germline CDR1 and CDR2: MNHNS and SASEGT. The CDR3 covers 14 residues. The CDR3 DNA reads as TGTGCCAGCAGTGAAATGGGGACAGGGATTGAGCAGTTCTTC. It encodes CASSEMGTGIEQFF.

The chain uses TRBV2 and TRBJ2-3, with 7 positions matching TRBD2. Germline CDR1 and CDR2: SNHLY and FYNNEI. The CDR3 length is 13 residues. With V trimmed by 9 bases and J by 3 bases, 6 bases remained unmatched. The CDR3 region has the DNA TGTGCCAGAGATGGGGGGGGGACAGATACGCAGTATTTT. It yields the protein CARDGGGTDTQYF.

This clone was counted a single time. The sample has other DNA sequences that encode this CDR3 too. V is TRBV27 and J is TRBJ2-3, with a possible D match to TRBD2 (6 bases). There are 12 residues in the CDR3. V was cut by 2 bases and J by 6 bases, with 6 bases left in between. In germline, CDR1 is MNHEY, CDR2 SMNVEV (reference sequence). The CDR3 DNA is TGTGCCAGCAGTTTAGGGGGGGATACGCAGTATTTT. Translated: CASSLGGDTQYF.

The chain links TRBV7-2 to TRBJ2-5; possibly TRBD1 or TRBD2 for D (5 bases each). The germline V gene has CDR1 SGHTA and CDR2 FQGNSA. The CDR3 spans 15 residues. The V gene lost 1 base and the J gene lost 4 bases, with 13 bases spanning the gap. CDR3 nucleotides: TGTGCCAGCAGCTTAGGTTTGGGGGAGCCAGAGACCCAGTACTTC. Protein: CASSLGLGEPETQYF.

The chain joins TRBV19 to TRBJ2-5; tentatively, D is TRBD2 (5 bases). The V end lost 2 bases, the J end lost 1 base, and 8 bases lay between the germline ends. This CDR3 has 14 amino acids. CDR1 LNHDA and CDR2 SQIVND come from the germline V gene (reference sequence). The CDR3, as DNA: TGTGCCAGTAGTATACTTGGGAGCCAAGAGACCCAGTACTTC. It yields the protein CASSILGSQETQYF.

This sequence joins TRBV5-1 and TRBJ2-3, with 8 bases aligning to TRBD2. Germline CDR1 SGHRS, CDR2 YFSETQ. This CDR3 is 17 amino acids long. The V segment lost 0 bases and the J segment 0 bases; nucleotides outside the gene matches: 6. The CDR3 DNA is TGCGCCAGCAGCTTGGCCACAACTAGCGGTAGCACAGATACGCAGTATTTT. This sequence encodes CASSLATTSGSTDTQYF.

This clone appeared once. The junction and the germline gene differ at one end; a read error may be behind it. The gene calls are TRBV5-1 and TRBJ2-7, with 8 bases that match TRBD2. The CDR3 runs 15 residues. The germline CDR1 and CDR2 sequences are SGHRS and YFSETQ. CDR3 in amino acids: CASSLEVAGSFEQYF. The CDR3 DNA reads TGCGCCAGCAGCTTGGAGGTAGCGGGGTCCTTCGAGCAGTACTTC.

V is TRBV14 and J is TRBJ2-1; perhaps TRBD2 as D (5 bases). This CDR3 comprises 12 residues. CDR1 and CDR2 from the germline V gene are SGHDN and FVKESK. Trimming removed 0 bases at V and 11 bases at J, with 8 bases between. CDR3 nucleotides: TGTGCCAGCAGCCAAGATCGGGGAAAGCAGTTCTTC. Translation: CASSQDRGKQFF.

The gene calls are TRBV19 and TRBJ2-7; 13 nucleotides match TRBD2. Germline CDR1 is LNHDA and CDR2 is SQIVND (reference sequence). V gave up 5 bases and J gave up 3 bases; unmatched junction bases: 10. There are 17 residues in the CDR3. Here the CDR3 DNA reads TGTGCCAGTAGTCCTCGGACTAGCGGGAGCTTAATCTACGAGCAGTACTTC. This encodes CASSPRTSGSLIYEQYF.

The chain couples TRBV10-3 to TRBJ1-2; tentative D call: TRBD1 (6 bases). Germline CDR1 and CDR2: ENHRY and SYGVKD. This CDR3 region has 13 residues. Between the trimmed V and J ends, which lost 11 bases and 5 bases, there was a span of 18 bases. CDR3 in DNA: TGTGCCGTTCAGGGGCAGGCTGGGTATGGCTACACCTTC. Encoded protein: CAVQGQAGYGYTF.

The chain links TRBV11-1 to TRBJ2-3; D may be TRBD1 (5 bases). The length of the CDR3 is 16 residues. Trimming removed 2 bases from V and 0 bases from J, with 12 bases in between. Germline V gene sequence: CDR1 SGHAT, CDR2 FQDESV (reference sequence). CDR3 coding DNA: TGTGCCAGCAGCTTAAGCTGGGGCGACAGCACAGATACGCAGTATTTT. It is translated as CASSLSWGDSTDTQYF.

This clone was counted once. A much larger clone lies a single base off, so this may be a read error. Other DNA sequences from this sample encode an identical CDR3 as well. V usage is TRBV28 and J usage is TRBJ2-7; TRBD2 agrees at 7 bases. Germline CDR1 reads MDHEN; CDR2 reads SYDVKM. The CDR3 spans 18 residues. Trimming took 5 bases from V and 0 from J; bases not matched to a gene: 16. CDR3 DNA: TGTGCCAGCAGTGAGTCTCTTAGTGGGAGGGTCTCCTCCTACGAGCAGTACTTC. Residues: CASSESLSGRVSSYEQYF. Combining the CDR3 with reference TRBV28 and TRBJ2-7 gives the whole variable domain DVKVTQSSRYLVKRTGEKVFLECVQDMDHENMFWYRQDPGLGLRLIYFSYDVKMKEKGDIPEGYSVSREKKERFSLILESASTNQTSMYLCASSESLSGRVSSYEQYFGPGTRLTVT.

This chain links TRBV28 with TRBJ2-6; 8 bases fit TRBD2. The CDR3 runs to 15 residues. Trimming took 8 bases from V and 4 from J; bases not matched to a gene: 7. Germline assignment: CDR1 MDHEN and CDR2 SYDVKM. The CDR3 sequence is CASSGGAPGANVLTF. CDR3 bases: TGTGCCAGCTCCGGGGGGGCGCCCGGGGCCAACGTCCTGACTTTC.

In its sample, this clone was seen once. The sample holds other DNA sequences that translate to the same CDR3. The chain couples TRBV29-1 to TRBJ2-2; D remains unclear. Per germline, CDR1 SQVTM and CDR2 ANQGSEA. Deletions cut 1 base from V and 4 bases from J, with 1 base between. The CDR3 runs 11 residues. The CDR3 DNA reads as TGCAGCGTTGAAGGCACCGGGGAGCTGTTTTTT. It translates to CSVEGTGELFF.

This sequence joins TRBV28 and TRBJ2-3; the D gene is possibly TRBD2 (6 bases). V was cut by 7 bases and J by 4 bases, with 12 bases left in between. CDR3 length: 13 amino acids. The germline V gene encodes CDR1 MDHEN and CDR2 SYDVKM. The DNA of the CDR3 is TGTGCCAGCACCCAAGGAGGGGCAGATACGCAGTATTTT. Residues: CASTQGGADTQYF.

The J gene is TRBJ1-1, the V gene TRBV6-1, with D perhaps TRBD1 (6 bases). V gave up 5 bases and J gave up 3 bases, with 16 bases separating them. The CDR3 extends over 15 amino acids. The germline gives CDR1 MNHNS, CDR2 SASEGT. The CDR3 nucleotides read TGTGCCAGCAGTCCAAGGCCAGGGGACCACACTGAAGCTTTCTTT. Encoded protein: CASSPRPGDHTEAFF.

This clone showed up just once. The chain carries TRBV29-1 and TRBJ1-4; D is unclear. Looked up from germline, CDR1 is SQVTM and CDR2 is ANQGSEA. V lost 4 bases, J lost 5 bases, and 14 bases lay in between. The CDR3 length is 14 residues. The CDR3 is CSVVFGSRNEKLFF. The CDR3 DNA reads TGCAGCGTTGTGTTTGGCAGCCGAAATGAAAAACTGTTTTTT.

The chain recombines TRBV15 with TRBJ1-1; tentatively, D is TRBD1 (6 bases). Germline V lookup: CDR1 LNHNV, CDR2 YYDKDF (reference sequence). The germline V and J ends were trimmed by 0 bases and 8 bases, with 13 bases remaining between them. This CDR3 region has 14 residues. The CDR3 DNA reads as TGTGCCACCAGCAGAGATACCGGGGGCCGCGAAGCTTTCTTT. Protein sequence: CATSRDTGGREAFF.

This chain joins TRBV28 and TRBJ2-7; possibly TRBD1 for D (6 bases). This CDR3 is 14 amino acids long. Germline V gene lookup returns CDR1 MDHEN and CDR2 SYDVKM. V was cut by 5 bases and J by 6 bases, with 17 bases left in between. As DNA, the CDR3 is TGTGCCAGCAGTAGGGGCAAAGGGGGTCGCGAGCAGTACTTC. Translation: CASSRGKGGREQYF.

The chain employs TRBV28 and TRBJ1-3, with D hard to call. The germline gives CDR1 MDHEN, CDR2 SYDVKM. CDR3 length: 17 amino acids. The V end lost 1 base, the J end lost 0 bases, and 13 bases lay between the germline ends. The CDR3 region has the DNA TGTGCCAGCAGTTTATCCCCGTGGAGGAGCTCTGGAAACACCATATATTTT. This encodes CASSLSPWRSSGNTIYF.